This entry concerns a single T cell receptor beta chain. It lacks a known antigen. Compared with germline, one end of the junction differs, possibly owing to a read error. The donors were healthy, HIV-negative adults who had no recently reported acute infections or vaccinations. Every donor was a Caucasian adult living in Nashville, Tennessee, USA. CD4+ T cells were enriched by magnetic negative selection, after which naive cells were positively selected on CD45RA and the negative fraction was taken as the memory subset. Blood was collected by leukapheresis, and PBMCs were isolated by Ficoll-Histopaque density gradient centrifugation and then cryopreserved in liquid nitrogen vapor phase. Analytical flow cytometry was used to check the purity and quantity of each magnetically sorted T cell population. Genomic DNA was isolated from each sorted fraction and quantified by UV absorbance on a Nanodrop 2000c.

Reading the germline V gene gives CDR1 SGHRS and CDR2 YFSETQ. There are 18 amino acids in the CDR3, from cysteine to phenylalanine inclusive. The CDR3 DNA has 54 bases and is translated from base 1. The data are from a study of shared clonotypes between healthy human individuals (dated by TCRdb to 2018 to 2020). About the study as a whole: A few men and two women, aged 18 to 49 years, made up the cohort. For each donor, three plates each were used for CD4 naive and CD4 memory, two plates were used for CD8 naive, and one plate was used for CD8 memory. Libraries were prepared and TCR repertoires were sequenced by different laboratories using diverse techniques, in order to increase sequencing depth and limit assay-specific biases. Each donor's leukapheresis produced roughly between roughly 0.9 and 8.9 billion PBMCs. To estimate repertoire size and how much clonotype sharing occurs between individuals, the study deeply sequenced the blood TCR repertoires of about five healthy adults.

Overall study outcomes, separate from this receptor: Approximately 5% of naive CD4, 3.5% of naive CD8, about 2.1% of memory CD4, and approximately 0.39% of memory CD8 clonotypes were shared across a handful of donors. Compared with non-shared clonotypes, clonotypes shared by all four sorted-subset donors had higher generation probabilities. Sampling was restricted to blood, and TCR repertoires in tissues likely differ from the TCR repertoires found in blood. Naive subsets generally had larger estimated clonotype richness than memory subsets. The small number of donors limited the genetic and exposure-history diversity represented. Pairwise subsampling indicated that sequencing depth was expected to affect the degree of clonotype sharing among donors. Rarefaction of sorted-subset datasets indicated incomplete sequencing despite the large sequencing depth.

Using the deep immunoSEQ assay, TCR CDR3 regions were amplified from genomic DNA by multiplex PCR. Genomic DNA extracted from each cell subset was distributed evenly over all wells of several immunoSEQ 96-well plates, and each plate served as one replicate. Each replicate PCR for sorted subsets received about 220 ng genomic DNA, equal to about 30,000 T cell genomes. The purified libraries were quantified using a Qubit 3.0 fluorometer, sized with a Bioanalyzer 2100, and then quantified again using the KAPA Library Quantification kit. Each immunoSEQ 96-well plate was sequenced on its own single-read 150-cycle Illumina NextSeq 550 flow cell. Concerning the study's data processing: Because the immunoSEQ output held only junctional sequences and lacked quality scores, the filtering could not match the filtering applied to full-length reads. Sequences were annotated with PyIR, a Python wrapper for IgBLAST v1.9, and V/J genes and CDR3 were assigned using IMGT germline references. Any read was removed if the V/J assignment was weak (E-value above 1e-6), the CDR3 was missing, or the read contained stop codons, out-of-frame junctions, or ambiguous translated residues. V3J clonotypes were defined by identical inferred V gene, J gene, and CDR3 amino acid sequence. The percentage overlap between two repertoires was calculated by dividing the number of shared unique clonotypes by the size of the smaller repertoire. Repertoire richness was assessed with RTK rarefaction, the Chao1 estimator, and Recon v2.1 estimates of unobserved clonotypes. For all TCRbeta clonotypes obtained by the gDNA method from several donors, generation probabilities were computed with OLGA. The immuneACCESS repertoire file appears here via TCRdb, limited to in-frame rearrangements. These files lack a portion of the clones; in checked studies, under half of the deficit traces to unresolved V genes, and the cause of the others is not known. The V and J calls and the clone size are those of that table, but D and trimming were determined from the DNA. The sample contains about 960,000 clones, less than 85% of them found a single time. The top ten clones comprise over 1.3% of the sample.

This clonotype was obtained from a man aged 18-30 years in good health. The V and J segments used are TRBV5-1 and TRBJ2-5; TRBD1 agrees with 12 junctional bases. Sequencing was carried out using memory CD4+ T cells sorted from blood. The cell subset or site label, read with the paper, signifies: CD45RA-negative fraction. The CDR3 loop reads CAISARRDRGLSQETQYF. Here is the DNA: TGCGCCATCAGCGCTCGCCGGGACAGGGGGCTTTCGCAAGAGACCCAGTACTTC.